The 10 T cell receptor beta chains below come from one sample, sequenced in a study of blood T cell repertoires in COVID-19. Profiled with immunoSEQ multiplex PCR; TCRdb holds only in-frame clones, not every one. Found here are 100,000 to 150,000 clones, 88% of them singletons; the top ten hold more than 2%. The sequenced material came from peripheral blood. These receptors originate from a man between 65 and 80 years old with active COVID-19.

There are a few counts of this clone. The chain joins TRBV9 to TRBJ1-5; D unclear. Germline V gene sequence: CDR1 SGDLS, CDR2 YYNGEE. V lost 0 bases, J lost 2 bases, and 12 bases lay in between. The CDR3 is 16 residues long. The CDR3 spells CASSVEPTSGNQPQHF. The CDR3 DNA reads TGTGCCAGCAGCGTAGAACCCACTTCTGGCAATCAGCCCCAGCATTTT.

This chain uses TRBV4-2 with TRBJ2-1; possible D gene TRBD1, 5 bases. CDR1 and CDR2 from the germline V gene are LGHNA and YNFKEQ. This CDR3 is built from 14 residues. Trimming stripped 1 base from V and 7 bases from J, with 11 bases between. As DNA, the CDR3 is TGTGCCAGCAGCCAAGGACTTCCAGGGAATGAGCAGTTCTTC. Protein: CASSQGLPGNEQFF.

This rearrangement joins TRBV7-9 to TRBJ2-2, with 12 bases lining up with TRBD2. Per the germline V gene, CDR1 is SEHNR and CDR2 is FQNEAQ (reference sequence). V was clipped by 2 bases and J by 5 bases; unmatched bases: 0. The CDR3 totals 15 residues. In DNA form, the CDR3 reads TGTGCCAGCAGCTTACTAGCGGGAGGGACCGGGGAGCTGTTTTTT. Its translation: CASSLLAGGTGELFF.

Written as DNA, the CDR3 is TGTGCCAGTTCCGGGAGAGTAAACACTGAAGCTTTCTTT. Translating it yields CASSGRVNTEAFF. V and J are TRBV19 and TRBJ1-1; no reliable D call. Germline-derived CDR1 and CDR2 are LNHDA and SQIVND (reference sequence). The CDR3 consists of 13 residues. The V gene lost 8 bases and the J gene lost 2 bases, with 12 bases spanning the gap.

This chain connects TRBV28 to TRBJ2-7; no clear D. The V end was cut by 2 bases, the J end by 3 bases, with 11 bases between. The germline V gene encodes CDR1 MDHEN and CDR2 SYDVKM. CDR3 length: 14 amino acids. The CDR3 region is CASSLRLVLYEQYF. The CDR3 DNA reads as TGTGCCAGCAGTTTAAGGCTAGTGCTCTACGAGCAGTACTTC.

The chain joins TRBV11-2 to TRBJ2-4; 7 bases line up with TRBD1. CDR3 length equals 16 residues. The trim removed 5 bases at V and 0 bases at J, leaving 7 bases unmatched. CDR1 SGHAT and CDR2 FQNNGV come from the germline V gene. This CDR3 reads CASSDRDRLAKNIQYF. The CDR3 nucleotides read TGTGCCAGCAGCGACCGGGACAGACTAGCCAAAAACATTCAGTACTTC.

The genes are TRBV3-1 (or the pseudogene TRBV3-2) and TRBJ2-3, with 11 bases matching TRBD1. Germline CDR1 and CDR2: LGHDT and YNNKEL (reference sequence). V gave up 4 bases and J gave up 2 bases; unmatched junction bases: 8. The CDR3 has 17 amino acids. The CDR3 nucleotides read TGTGCCAGCAGCCCCAGGGACAGGGGGAAATTCACAGATACGCAGTATTTT. Translation: CASSPRDRGKFTDTQYF.

The chain links TRBV9 to TRBJ2-5, with 10 bases fitting TRBD2. In germline, CDR1 is SGDLS, CDR2 YYNGEE. The CDR3 totals 15 residues. The J segment lost 4 bases and the V segment lost 4 bases, leaving 7 bases of the junction unmatched. CDR3 sequence: CASSPLAGGRETQYF. Written as DNA, the CDR3 is TGTGCCAGCAGCCCGTTAGCGGGAGGCAGAGAGACCCAGTACTTC. The full variable domain, in which reference TRBV9 and TRBJ2-5 provide the parts outside the CDR3, is DSGVTQTPKHLITATGQRVTLRCSPRSGDLSVYWYQQSLDQGLQFLIQYYNGEERAKGNILERFSAQQFPDLHSELNLSSLELGDSALYFCASSPLAGGRETQYFGPGTRLLVL.

This sequence joins TRBV28 and TRBJ2-5; 9 nucleotides agree with TRBD1. V lost 1 base, J lost 5 bases, and 8 bases stayed unmatched. The germline CDR1 and CDR2 sequences are MDHEN and SYDVKM. The CDR3 has 16 residues. The CDR3 region has the DNA TGTGCCAGCAGTTTATCGGTACAGGGGGCGCGGGAGACCCAGTACTTC. This translates into CASSLSVQGARETQYF.

Written as DNA, the CDR3 is TGTGCCACAAGAAACCCACAGGCCAGCAATCAGCCCCAGCATTTT. It translates to CATRNPQASNQPQHF. The V gene is TRBV2, the J gene TRBJ1-5, with TRBD1 as a possible D gene (5 bases). The CDR3 consists of 15 residues. The V and J ends lost 10 bases and 1 base respectively, with 17 bases between them. Germline V CDR1 and CDR2: SNHLY, FYNNEI.